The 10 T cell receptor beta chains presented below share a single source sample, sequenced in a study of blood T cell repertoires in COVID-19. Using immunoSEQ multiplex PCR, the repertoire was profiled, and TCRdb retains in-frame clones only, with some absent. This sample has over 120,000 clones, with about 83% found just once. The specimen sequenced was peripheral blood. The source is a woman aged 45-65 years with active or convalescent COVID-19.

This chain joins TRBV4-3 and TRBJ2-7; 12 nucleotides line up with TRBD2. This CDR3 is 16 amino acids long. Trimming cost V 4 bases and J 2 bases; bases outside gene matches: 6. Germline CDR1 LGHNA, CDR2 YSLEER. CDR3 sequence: CASSRGLAGTTYEQYF. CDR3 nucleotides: TGCGCCAGCAGCCGAGGACTAGCGGGGACTACCTACGAGCAGTACTTC.

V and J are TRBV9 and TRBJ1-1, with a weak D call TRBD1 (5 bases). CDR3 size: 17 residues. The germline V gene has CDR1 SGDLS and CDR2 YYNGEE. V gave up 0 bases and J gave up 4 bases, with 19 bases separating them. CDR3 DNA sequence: TGTGCCAGCAGCGTAGGTATGGGGGGAGGGGTATTCACTGAAGCTTTCTTT. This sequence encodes CASSVGMGGGVFTEAFF.

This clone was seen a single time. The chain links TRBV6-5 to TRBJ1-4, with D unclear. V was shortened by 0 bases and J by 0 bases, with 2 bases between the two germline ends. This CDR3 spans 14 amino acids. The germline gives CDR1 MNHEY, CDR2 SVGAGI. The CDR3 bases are TGTGCCAGCAGTTACTCCACAACTAATGAAAAACTGTTTTTT. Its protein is CASSYSTTNEKLFF.

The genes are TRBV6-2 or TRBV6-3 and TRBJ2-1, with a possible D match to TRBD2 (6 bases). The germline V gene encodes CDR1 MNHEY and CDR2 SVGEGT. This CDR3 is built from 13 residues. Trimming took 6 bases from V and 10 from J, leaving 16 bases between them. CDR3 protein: CASSRDFSGEQFF. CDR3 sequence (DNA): TGTGCCAGCAGCCGGGACTTCTCAGGCGAGCAGTTCTTC.

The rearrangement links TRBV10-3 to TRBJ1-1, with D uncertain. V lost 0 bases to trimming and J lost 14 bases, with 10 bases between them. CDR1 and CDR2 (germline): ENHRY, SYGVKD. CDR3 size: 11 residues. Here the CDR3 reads CAISESREYFF. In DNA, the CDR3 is TGTGCCATCAGTGAGTCGAGGGAGTACTTCTTT.

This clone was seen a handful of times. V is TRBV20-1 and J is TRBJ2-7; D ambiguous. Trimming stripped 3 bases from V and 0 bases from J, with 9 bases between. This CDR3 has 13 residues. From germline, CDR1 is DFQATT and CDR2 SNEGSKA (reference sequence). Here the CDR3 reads CSASWQNSYEQYF. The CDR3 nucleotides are TGCAGTGCTAGTTGGCAGAACTCCTACGAGCAGTACTTC.

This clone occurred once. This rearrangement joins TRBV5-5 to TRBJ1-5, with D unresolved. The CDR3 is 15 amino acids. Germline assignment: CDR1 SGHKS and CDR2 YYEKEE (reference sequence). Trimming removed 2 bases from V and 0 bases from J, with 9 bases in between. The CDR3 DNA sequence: TGTGCCAGCAGCTTAAGTCAGTATAGCAATCAGCCCCAGCATTTT. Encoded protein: CASSLSQYSNQPQHF.

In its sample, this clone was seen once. As DNA, the CDR3 is TGTGCCAGCAGTGACGGGGGTACCGAGACCCAGTACTTC. The encoded protein is CASSDGGTETQYF. The chain recombines TRBV6-2 or TRBV6-3 with TRBJ2-5, with a weak D call TRBD2 (6 bases). The germline V and J ends were trimmed by 5 bases and 5 bases, with 12 bases remaining between them. The germline gives CDR1 MNHEY, CDR2 SVGEGT. The CDR3 loop spans 13 amino acids.

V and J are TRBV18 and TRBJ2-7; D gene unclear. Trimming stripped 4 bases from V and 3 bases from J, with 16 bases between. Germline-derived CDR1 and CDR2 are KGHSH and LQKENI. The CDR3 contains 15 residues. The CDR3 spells CASSRGSYPNYEQYF. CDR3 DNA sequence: TGTGCCAGCTCACGAGGATCTTACCCTAACTACGAGCAGTACTTC.

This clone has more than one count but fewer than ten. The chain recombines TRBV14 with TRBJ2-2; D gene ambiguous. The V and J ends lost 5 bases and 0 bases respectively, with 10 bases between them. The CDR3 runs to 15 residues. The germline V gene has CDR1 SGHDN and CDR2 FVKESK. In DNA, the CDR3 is TGTGCCAGCAGCTCAGGAATTCCGAACACCGGGGAGCTGTTTTTT. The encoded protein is CASSSGIPNTGELFF. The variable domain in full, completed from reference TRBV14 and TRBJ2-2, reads EAGVTQFPSHSVIEKGQTVTLRCDPISGHDNLYWYRRVMGKEIKFLLHFVKESKQDESGMPNNRFLAERTGGTYSTLKVQPAELEDSGVYFCASSSGIPNTGELFFGEGSRLTVL.